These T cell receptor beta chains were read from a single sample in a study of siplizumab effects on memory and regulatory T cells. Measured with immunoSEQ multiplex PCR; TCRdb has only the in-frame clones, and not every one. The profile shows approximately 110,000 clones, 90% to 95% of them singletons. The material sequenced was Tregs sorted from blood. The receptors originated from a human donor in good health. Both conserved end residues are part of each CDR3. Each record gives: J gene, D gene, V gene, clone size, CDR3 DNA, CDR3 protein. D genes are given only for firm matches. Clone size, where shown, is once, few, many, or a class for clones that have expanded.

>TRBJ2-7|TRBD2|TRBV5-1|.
TGCGCCAGCAGCGGCAAATCGGGACTAGTAAGACGCGAGCAGTACTTC
CASSGKSGLVRREQYF
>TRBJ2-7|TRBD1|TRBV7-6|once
TGTGCCAGCAGCCCGACAGGGGATACCTACGAGCAGTACTTC
CASSPTGDTYEQYF
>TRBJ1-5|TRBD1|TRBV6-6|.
TGTGCCAGCAGTAAGGGACAGGGTAATCAGCCCCAGCATTTT
CASSKGQGNQPQHF
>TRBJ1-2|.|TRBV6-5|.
TGTGCCAGCAGTTACTCGGCGGGACGCGGCTATGGCTACACCTTC
CASSYSAGRGYGYTF
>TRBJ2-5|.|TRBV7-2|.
TGTGCCAGCAGCTTAGTGGTCAGACAGACGGCAGAGACCCAGTACTTC
CASSLVVRQTAETQYF
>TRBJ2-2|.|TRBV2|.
TGTGCCAGCAGTGAAGCGGTCCTGCTACGAACCGGGGAGCTGTTTTTT
CASSEAVLLRTGELFF
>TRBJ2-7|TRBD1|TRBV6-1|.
TGTGCCAGCAGCGTGGACAGGGGTACCTACGAGCAGTACTTC
CASSVDRGTYEQYF
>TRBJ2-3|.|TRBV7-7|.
TGTGCTAGCAGCTTAGCGATCACAGATACGCAGTATTTT
CASSLAITDTQYF
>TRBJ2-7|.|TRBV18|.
TGTGCCAGCTCACCGTCGGACGGATACGAGCAGTACTTC
CASSPSDGYEQYF
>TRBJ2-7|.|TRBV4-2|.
TGTGCCAGCAGCTTAGCTGGACAGCTCTCCTACGAGCAGTACTTC
CASSLAGQLSYEQYF
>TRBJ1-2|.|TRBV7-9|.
TGTGCCAGCAGCTTTACCCCCAACGGGGGCCCCCAAGGGGGCTACACCTTC
CASSFTPNGGPQGGYTF
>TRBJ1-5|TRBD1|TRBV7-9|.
TGTGCCAGCAGCAAGGGACAGGGAGTGAATCAGCCCCAGCATTTT
CASSKGQGVNQPQHF
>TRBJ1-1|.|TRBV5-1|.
TGCGCCAGCAGCTTAGGCGCGGACCTCATGAACACTGAAGCTTTCTTT
CASSLGADLMNTEAFF
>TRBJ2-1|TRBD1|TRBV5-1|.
TGCGCCAGCAGTAGGGGACAGGGTTACGAGCAGTTCTTC
CASSRGQGYEQFF
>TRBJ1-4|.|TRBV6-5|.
TGTGCCAGCAGTTACTCGCCCAGGTGGGAAAAACTGTTTTTT
CASSYSPRWEKLFF
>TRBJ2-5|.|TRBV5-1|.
TGCGCCAGCAGCCTCGGACAGACTTCCTCGGAGACCCAGTACTTC
CASSLGQTSSETQYF
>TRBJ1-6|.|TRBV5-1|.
TGCGCCAGCAGCTTTTGGGCAAATTCACCCCTCCACTTT
CASSFWANSPLHF
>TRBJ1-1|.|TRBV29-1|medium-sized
TGCAGCGTTGAACGCATCCCGGGTAACACTGAAGCTTTCTTT
CSVERIPGNTEAFF
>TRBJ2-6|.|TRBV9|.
TGTGCCAGCACGGACATTCCCTCTGGGGCCAACGTCCTGACTTTC
CASTDIPSGANVLTF
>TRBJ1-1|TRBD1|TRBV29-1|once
TGCAGCGGGAGGAAGGACAGGGTTGAGGCTTTCTTT
CSGRKDRVEAFF
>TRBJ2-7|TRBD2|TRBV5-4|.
TGTGCCAGCAGCTTAGCGGGGGTCTCCTACGAGCAGTACTTC
CASSLAGVSYEQYF
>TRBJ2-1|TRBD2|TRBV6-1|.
TGTGCCAGCGAAACGGGAGGCTCCTACAATGAGCAGTTCTTC
CASETGGSYNEQFF
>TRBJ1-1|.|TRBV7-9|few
TGTGCCAGCAGCCCCGGTATGGCTGAAGCTTTCTTT
CASSPGMAEAFF